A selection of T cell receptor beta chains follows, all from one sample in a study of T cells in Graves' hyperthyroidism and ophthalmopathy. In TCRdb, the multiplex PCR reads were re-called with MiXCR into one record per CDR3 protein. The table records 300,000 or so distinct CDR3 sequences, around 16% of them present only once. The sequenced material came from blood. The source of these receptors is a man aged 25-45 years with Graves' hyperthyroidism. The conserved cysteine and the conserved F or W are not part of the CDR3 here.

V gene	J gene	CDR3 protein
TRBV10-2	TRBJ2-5	ASSDVLLAGKQETQY
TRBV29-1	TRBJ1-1	SVGGGQGPMEAL
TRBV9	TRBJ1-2	ASTSGGTSGNGYT
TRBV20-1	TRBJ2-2	SARDLKATTNTGELF
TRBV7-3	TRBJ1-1	ASSLTSANTEAF
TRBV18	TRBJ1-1	ASSPPGQLNTEAF
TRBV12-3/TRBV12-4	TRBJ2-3	ASTEGSPTQY
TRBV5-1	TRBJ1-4	ASMEGATTNEKLF
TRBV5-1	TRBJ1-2	ASSFGRDYGYT
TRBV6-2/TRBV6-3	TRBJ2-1	ASIAGTSGQGDYNEQF
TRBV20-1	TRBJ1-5	SARVGQGYQPQH
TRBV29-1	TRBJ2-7	SVGAGGPSGEQY
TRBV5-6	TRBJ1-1	ASSSLQGRSTEAF
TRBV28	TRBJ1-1	ASRDRDKVQAF
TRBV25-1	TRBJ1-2	ASSAWTGDWDGYT
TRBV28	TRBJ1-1	ASSYPLRFTTSYTEAF
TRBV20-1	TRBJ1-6	SARPSRAGNSPLH
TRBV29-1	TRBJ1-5	SAGTGLRDQPQH
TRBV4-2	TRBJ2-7	ASSLGGVYEQY
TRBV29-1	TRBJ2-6	SVERGDKANVLT
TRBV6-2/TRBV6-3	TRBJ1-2	ASSYTEREGYT
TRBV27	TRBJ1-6	ASSDSLPGHNSPLH
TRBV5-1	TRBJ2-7	ASSSLFGDEQY
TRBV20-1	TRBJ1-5	SAREGTGNQPQH
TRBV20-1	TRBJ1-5	SAASIQLNQPQH
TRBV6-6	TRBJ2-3	ASSYSISRQITDTQY
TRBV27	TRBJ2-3	ASRSLAGLGTDTQY